One and the same sample provided the 2 T cell receptor beta chains below, sequenced in a study of OX40 agonist ivuxolimab in advanced cancers. This table comes from immunoSEQ multiplex PCR, and its TCRdb copy is limited to in-frame clones, with some not included. The sample lists about 40,000 clones; roughly 80% were seen once. The sample consisted of CD4+ or CD8+ T cells sorted from blood, taken in a trial of the OX40 agonist ivuxolimab. These receptors came from an adult with an advanced solid tumor such as melanoma, head and neck, liver or kidney cancer.

V usage is TRBV19 and J usage is TRBJ1-2; D unclear. CDR3 length equals 12 residues. Trimming took 5 bases from V and 10 from J, leaving 14 bases between them. Germline V gene sequence: CDR1 LNHDA, CDR2 SQIVND (reference sequence). DNA for the CDR3: TGTGCCAGTAGTCTCCGAGAGGGTCACTACACCTTC. Encoded protein: CASSLREGHYTF.

The chain couples TRBV7-9 to TRBJ2-1; D may be TRBD2 (5 bases). The germline V gene has CDR1 SEHNR and CDR2 FQNEAQ (reference sequence). The CDR3 runs 14 residues. Between the trimmed V and J ends, which lost 2 bases and 8 bases, there was a span of 13 bases. CDR3 amino acids: CASSLTAGGHEQFF. In DNA, the CDR3 is TGTGCCAGCAGCTTAACTGCAGGAGGCCATGAGCAGTTCTTC.